This T cell receptor beta chain was captured in a study of shared clonotypes between healthy human individuals. Overall study context: Donors consisted of a couple of women and a few men between 18 and 49. Plates per donor: three CD4 naive, three CD4 memory, two CD8 naive, one CD8 memory.

Germline CDR1 and CDR2: SGHRS and YFSETQ. V lost 4 bases and J lost 5; bases outside the gene matches: 3. The CDR3 has 14 residues. TCRdb keeps only in-frame clones here, not all; method: immunoSEQ multiplex PCR. The repertoire holds about 1.1 million clones, 78% seen once, with approximately 0.5% in the top ten. The origin of this receptor is a man between 18 and 29 years old in good health. Some clones in this sample may be carry-over from other donors' samples. Sequencing input: memory CD4+ T cells from PBMCs. Documented subset: CD45RA-negative fraction. The chain combines TRBV5-1 with TRBJ2-1; 10 bases agree with TRBD1. CDR3 amino acids: CASSPGTGDNEQFF. The CDR3 DNA reads TGCGCCAGCAGCCCCGGGACAGGGGACAATGAGCAGTTCTTC.